These 12 T cell receptor beta chains came from one sample sequenced in a study of liver allograft versus peripheral blood T cells. Study background: Liver transplant recipients had T cell receptor repertoires compared between transplanted liver and peripheral blood.

A single record per CDR3 protein comes from TCRdb applying MiXCR to the reads. Here the sample spans approximately 2,000 distinct CDR3 sequences, over 15% being singletons. These receptors came from a human patient who had a liver transplant. Part of the T cells may come from the graft donor.

V is TRBV20-1 and J is TRBJ2-7, with 8 positions matching TRBD1. CDR1 and CDR2 from the germline V gene are DFQATT and SNEGSKA (reference sequence). J lost 3 bases, V lost 3 bases, and 13 bases had no gene match. This CDR3 spans 16 amino acids. The CDR3 sequence is CSARRYKRQGYYEQYF. CDR3 bases: TGCAGTGCTAGGAGATACAAACGACAGGGGTACTACGAGCAGTACTTC.

Many counts were recorded for this clonotype. This chain joins TRBV7-9 and TRBJ2-7; 8 bases agree with TRBD1. CDR1 and CDR2 (germline): SEHNR, FQNEAQ (reference sequence). After removal of 5 bases from V and 5 bases from J, the junction contained 8 bases not matched to a gene. The CDR3 spans 14 residues. The CDR3 coding sequence is TGTGCCAGCAGCCCTGGACAGGGAATCGACGAGCAGTACTTC. Its translation is CASSPGQGIDEQYF.

This clonotype was seen a few times. The genes are TRBV7-2 and TRBJ2-3; 10 bases align to TRBD2. The germline CDR1 and CDR2 sequences are SGHTA and FQGNSA. This CDR3 is built from 15 residues. The V and J ends lost 5 bases and 4 bases, in that order; junction bases with no gene match: 6. CDR3: CASSLLAGTPDTQYF. DNA for the CDR3: TGTGCCAGCAGCCTACTAGCGGGGACTCCAGATACGCAGTATTTT.

By share of the sample, this clonotype is medium-sized (0.01 to 0.1%). The gene calls are TRBV6-1 and TRBJ2-7; D gene unclear. Per germline, CDR1 MNHNS and CDR2 SASEGT. The CDR3 has 14 amino acids. The V gene lost 7 bases and the J gene lost 5 bases, with 18 bases spanning the gap. This chain's CDR3 is CASTERKTLHEQYF. DNA of the CDR3: TGTGCCAGCACCGAGAGGAAGACGCTACACGAGCAGTACTTC.

This clonotype was counted between two and nine times. The chain joins TRBV27 to TRBJ2-3, with D tentatively TRBD2 (7 bases). V shed 6 bases and J shed 4 bases, with 14 bases lying between them. Germline CDR1 and CDR2: MNHEY and SMNVEV (reference sequence). The CDR3 is made up of 14 amino acids. The CDR3 DNA reads TGTGCCAGCAGCCTGGGAGGGGGGCCAGATACGCAGTATTTT. Translating it yields CASSLGGGPDTQYF.

V and J are TRBV30 and TRBJ2-7; 10 nucleotides line up with TRBD1. V lost 0 bases to trimming and J lost 0 bases; unmatched junction nucleotides: 5. The length of the CDR3 is 16 residues. CDR1 and CDR2 from the germline V gene are GTSNPN and SVGIG (reference sequence). CDR3: CAWSVWDRGSSYEQYF. The CDR3 DNA reads TGTGCCTGGAGTGTATGGGACAGGGGCTCCTCCTACGAGCAGTACTTC.

This clonotype is categorized as medium-sized (0.01 to 0.1%). The genes are TRBV7-2 and TRBJ2-1; no definite D call. The CDR3 sequence is 16 residues long. Trimming removed 3 bases at V and 0 bases at J, with 12 bases between. CDR1 SGHTA and CDR2 FQGNSA come from the germline V gene. CDR3 region: CASSLKGLSSYNEQFF. The CDR3 region has the DNA TGTGCCAGCAGCTTGAAAGGTCTGAGCTCCTACAATGAGCAGTTCTTC.

The CDR3: CASSFGDGINEQFF. Written as DNA, the CDR3 is TGTGCCAGCAGCTTTGGCGACGGAATTAATGAGCAGTTCTTC. The J gene is TRBJ2-7, the V gene TRBV5-6; no firm D call. With the DNA end fitting TRBJ2-1 better, the J assignment may be wrong. There are 14 residues in the CDR3. In germline, CDR1 is SGHDT, CDR2 YYEEEE.

The chain is built from TRBV7-9 and TRBJ1-1, with D hard to call. This CDR3 has 15 residues. The germline gives CDR1 SEHNR, CDR2 FQNEAQ (reference sequence). V lost 4 bases, J lost 0 bases, and 12 bases lay in between. The CDR3 loop is CASSSLAGMNTEAFF. The CDR3 DNA reads as TGTGCCAGCAGCTCTCTTGCGGGAATGAACACTGAAGCTTTCTTT.

In its sample, this clonotype is medium-sized. J is TRBJ2-7 and V is TRBV19; perhaps D is TRBD1 or TRBD2 (6 bases each). The CDR3 spans 13 residues. V was shortened by 3 bases and J by 6 bases, with 12 bases between the two germline ends. Germline V gives CDR1 LNHDA, CDR2 SQIVND (reference sequence). The CDR3 protein is CASSIPGAGEQYF. CDR3 nucleotide sequence: TGTGCCAGTAGTATCCCGGGGGCAGGCGAGCAGTACTTC.

This clonotype was counted at least ten times. The chain uses TRBV7-9 and TRBJ1-1; D is undetermined. In germline, CDR1 is SEHNR, CDR2 FQNEAQ (reference sequence). The CDR3 spans 18 residues. The germline V and J ends were trimmed by 2 bases and 1 base, with 20 bases remaining between them. The CDR3 nucleotides are TGTGCCAGCAGCTTACCTCCCCTTGACTTAACGGGGAACACTGAAGCTTTCTTT. Its protein is CASSLPPLDLTGNTEAFF.

Judged by abundance, this clonotype is medium-sized. The V call is TRBV12-5, the J call TRBJ1-5; D unresolved. The CDR3 runs to 13 residues. With 1 base removed from V and 8 bases from J, the gap between germline ends came to 9 bases. Per the germline V gene, CDR1 is LGHNT and CDR2 is FRNRAP. The chain's CDR3 is CASGLGSLEPQHF. As DNA, the CDR3 is TGTGCTAGTGGTTTGGGCTCACTTGAGCCCCAGCATTTT.